This is a list of T cell receptor beta chains from one sample in a study of T cell therapy after organ transplantation. Which antigens these TCRs recognize remains unknown. Repertoires were generated with immunoSEQ multiplex PCR, while TCRdb's copy carries only in-frame clones and drops some. The data hold about 48,000 clones, with 94% observed a single time. Sequenced material: CD8+ T cells from blood, taken before autologous CMV-specific T cell therapy. Every receptor here comes from a human patient who had received a solid organ transplant and had CMV disease. Both conserved end residues are part of each CDR3. Fields, in order: V gene, D gene, CDR3 length, clone size, J gene, CDR3 DNA, CDR3 protein. D genes are given only for firm matches. A row's size may be missing; if present it is once, few, many or a size class.

TRBV4-1,TRBD1,15,-,TRBJ2-7,TGCGCCAGCAGCCATCCAACAGACAGGGCCTACGAGCAGTACTTC,CASSHPTDRAYEQYF
TRBV2,TRBD1,14,-,TRBJ1-3,TGTGCCAGCAGTGGGACAGGGTCTGGAAACACCATATATTTT,CASSGTGSGNTIYF
TRBV14,-,15,-,TRBJ2-2,TGTGCCAGCAGCCCGCGGGACACATACACCGGGGAGCTGTTTTTT,CASSPRDTYTGELFF
TRBV4-3,-,14,-,TRBJ1-6,TGCGCCAGCAGCCCCCGCCTGGTAAATTCACCCCTCCACTTT,CASSPRLVNSPLHF
TRBV19,TRBD2,16,-,TRBJ2-1,TGTGCCAGTAGTAACCCTGGACTAGCTCTTTACAATGAGCAGTTCTTC,CASSNPGLALYNEQFF
TRBV14,-,13,-,TRBJ1-1,TGTGCCAGCAGCCAAGAGACGATGGCTGAAGCTTTCTTT,CASSQETMAEAFF
TRBV7-6,TRBD1,16,-,TRBJ2-7,TGTGCCAGCAGCTTAGCCCCAGACAGGGGGATATACGAGCAGTACTTC,CASSLAPDRGIYEQYF
TRBV29-1,-,12,-,TRBJ2-2,TGCAGCGTTGCAGGGCAGACCGGGGAGCTGTTTTTT,CSVAGQTGELFF
TRBV4-2,TRBD2,15,-,TRBJ2-7,TGTGCCAGCCGAACCGGACTAGCGGGATTGGAAGAGCAGTACTTC,CASRTGLAGLEEQYF
TRBV5-6,-,16,once,TRBJ1-5,TGTGCCAGCAGCTATATGGGGGGATATAGCAATCAGCCCCAGCATTTT,CASSYMGGYSNQPQHF
TRBV27,-,16,-,TRBJ1-2,TGTGCCAGCAGTCCTCTGTCCCCGGGACCCAACTATGGCTACACCTTC,CASSPLSPGPNYGYTF
TRBV13,-,11,-,TRBJ1-1,TGTGCCAGCAGCCCCCGCAGGGAGGCTTTCTTT,CASSPRREAFF
TRBV18,-,15,-,TRBJ1-5,TGTGCCAGCTCACCAAGAGGGTATAGCAATCAGCCCCAGCATTTT,CASSPRGYSNQPQHF
TRBV14,-,18,-,TRBJ1-3,TGTGCCAGCAGCCAAGGAGTAGCAGCTTGGGGCCCCCGAAACACCATATATTTT,CASSQGVAAWGPRNTIYF
TRBV21-1,-,10,-,TRBJ1-1,TGTGCCAGCAGCAGCCGCGGAGCTTTCTTT,CASSSRGAFF
TRBV7-9,-,16,-,TRBJ1-1,TGTGCCAGCAGCCGTGTACCGCCCACAGAGGGGGGTGAAGCTTTCTTT,CASSRVPPTEGGEAFF
TRBV4-3,TRBD2,17,-,TRBJ2-3,TGCGCCAGCAGCCTAATGGGGACTAGGGGCCCCACAGATACGCAGTATTTT,CASSLMGTRGPTDTQYF
TRBV5-1,-,14,once,TRBJ1-1,TGCGCCAGCAGCTTGGGGCAGGGCGGGACTGAAGCTTTCTTT,CASSLGQGGTEAFF
TRBV4-3,TRBD2,18,-,TRBJ2-4,TGCGCCAGCAGCCAAGATGGTACGGAGCGGGGGAAAGAAAACATTCAGTACTTC,CASSQDGTERGKENIQYF
TRBV4-3,-,16,-,TRBJ1-1,TGCGCCAGCAGCCAAGACTATTACGGGGGCGGCACTGAAGCTTTCTTT,CASSQDYYGGGTEAFF
TRBV5-8,TRBD1,15,-,TRBJ2-3,TGTGCCAGCAGCTTGTGGGACAGGGCTTCTGATACGCAGTATTTT,CASSLWDRASDTQYF
TRBV30,-,13,-,TRBJ2-3,TGTGCCGGACGAGAGGGTAACTACGATACGCAGTATTTT,CAGREGNYDTQYF
TRBV7-9,-,12,-,TRBJ1-5,TGTGCCAGCAGCTTAGGGGATCAGCCCCAGCATTTT,CASSLGDQPQHF
TRBV30,-,15,once,TRBJ2-1,TGTGCCTGGAGTGTAGGCTTCGGGCAGGGAGACGAGCAGTTCTTC,CAWSVGFGQGDEQFF
TRBV27,-,13,-,TRBJ1-1,TGTGCCAGCAGTTTGGGGCTGAACACTGAAGCTTTCTTT,CASSLGLNTEAFF
TRBV27,-,16,-,TRBJ2-1,TGTGCCAGCAGTTTAGTCAACCAGCCCTACAACAATGAGCAGTTCTTC,CASSLVNQPYNNEQFF
TRBV7-7,-,15,-,TRBJ2-3,TGTGCTAGCAGCTTAACGCCGAGGGAGGCAGATACGCAGTATTTT,CASSLTPREADTQYF
TRBV15,TRBD2,15,-,TRBJ2-7,TGTGCCACCAGCGGCGGGACTAGCGGGAGCCCCGAGCAGTACTTC,CATSGGTSGSPEQYF
TRBV4-1,TRBD2,13,-,TRBJ2-1,TGCGCCAGCAGCCTTGTAGCGGGGAGCCCGGGGTTCTTC,CASSLVAGSPGFF
TRBV5-1,-,14,-,TRBJ2-3,TGCGCCAGCAGCTTCGAACAGGTAACAGATACGCAGTATTTT,CASSFEQVTDTQYF
TRBV2,-,16,few,TRBJ2-7,TGTGCCAGCCAAGAGGGGGGGAAGGGGACCTCCTACGAGCAGTACTTC,CASQEGGKGTSYEQYF
TRBV25-1,-,13,-,TRBJ1-5,TGTGCCAGCAGTGGATGGGGGAGTCAGCCCCAGCATTTT,CASSGWGSQPQHF